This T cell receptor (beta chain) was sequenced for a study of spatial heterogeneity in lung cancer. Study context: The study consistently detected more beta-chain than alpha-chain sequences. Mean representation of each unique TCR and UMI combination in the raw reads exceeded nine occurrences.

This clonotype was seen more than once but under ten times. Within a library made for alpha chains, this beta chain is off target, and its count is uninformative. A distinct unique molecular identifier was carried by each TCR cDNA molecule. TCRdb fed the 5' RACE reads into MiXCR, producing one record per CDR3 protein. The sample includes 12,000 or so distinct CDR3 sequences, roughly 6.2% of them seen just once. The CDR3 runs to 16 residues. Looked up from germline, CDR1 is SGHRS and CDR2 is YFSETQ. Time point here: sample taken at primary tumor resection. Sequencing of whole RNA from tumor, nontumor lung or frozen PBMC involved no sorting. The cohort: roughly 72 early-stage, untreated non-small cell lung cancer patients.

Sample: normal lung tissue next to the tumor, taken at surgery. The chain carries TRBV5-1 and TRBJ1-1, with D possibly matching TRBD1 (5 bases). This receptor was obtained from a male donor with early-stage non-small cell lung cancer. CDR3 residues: CATASAPLRGNTEAFF. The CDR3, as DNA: TGCGCGACTGCATCGGCCCCCTTGAGGGGCAACACTGAAGCTTTCTTT.